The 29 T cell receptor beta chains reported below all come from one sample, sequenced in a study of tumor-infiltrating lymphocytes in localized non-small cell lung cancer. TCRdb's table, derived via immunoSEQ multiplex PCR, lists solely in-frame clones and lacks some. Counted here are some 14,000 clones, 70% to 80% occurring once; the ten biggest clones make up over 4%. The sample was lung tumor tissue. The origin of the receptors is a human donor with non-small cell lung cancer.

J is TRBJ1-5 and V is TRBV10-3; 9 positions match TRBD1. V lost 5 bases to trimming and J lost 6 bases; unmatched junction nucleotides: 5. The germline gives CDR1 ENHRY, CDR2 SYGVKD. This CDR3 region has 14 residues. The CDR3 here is CAISPTGGVQPQHF. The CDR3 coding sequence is TGTGCCATCAGTCCTACAGGGGGCGTTCAGCCCCAGCATTTT.

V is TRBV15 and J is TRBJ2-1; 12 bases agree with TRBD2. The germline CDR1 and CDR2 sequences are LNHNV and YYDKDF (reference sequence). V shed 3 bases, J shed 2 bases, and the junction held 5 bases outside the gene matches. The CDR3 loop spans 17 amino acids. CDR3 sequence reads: CATSSETSGRTYNEQFF. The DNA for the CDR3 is TGTGCCACCAGCAGCGAAACTAGCGGGAGGACCTACAATGAGCAGTTCTTC. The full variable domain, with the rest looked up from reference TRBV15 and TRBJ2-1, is DAMVIQNPRYQVTQFGKPVTLSCSQTLNHNVMYWYQQKSSQAPKLLFHYYDKDFNNEADTPDNFQSRRPNTSFCFLDIRSPGLGDTAMYLCATSSETSGRTYNEQFFGPGTRLTVL.

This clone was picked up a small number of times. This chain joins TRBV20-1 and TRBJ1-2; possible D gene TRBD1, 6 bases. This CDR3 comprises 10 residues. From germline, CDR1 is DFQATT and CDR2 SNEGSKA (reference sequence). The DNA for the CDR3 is TGCACCGTAGGGGGAGGAGGCTACACCTTC. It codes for CTVGGGGYTF.

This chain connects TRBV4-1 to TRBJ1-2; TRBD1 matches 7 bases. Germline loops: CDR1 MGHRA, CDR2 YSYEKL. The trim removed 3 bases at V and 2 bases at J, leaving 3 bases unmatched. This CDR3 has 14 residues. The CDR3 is CASSHLTGNYGYTF. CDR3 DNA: TGCGCCAGCAGCCACTTGACAGGGAACTATGGCTACACCTTC.

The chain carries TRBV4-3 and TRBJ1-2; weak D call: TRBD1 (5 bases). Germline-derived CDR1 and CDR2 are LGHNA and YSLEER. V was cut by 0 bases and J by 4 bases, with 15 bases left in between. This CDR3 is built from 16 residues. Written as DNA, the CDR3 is TGCGCCAGCAGCCAAGATCTGGGCGGGGCTGGCTATGGCTACACCTTC. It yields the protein CASSQDLGGAGYGYTF.

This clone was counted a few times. CDR3 sequence (DNA): TGTGCCAGCAGGGGACAGCCGAACACCGGGGAGCTGTTTTTT. Amino acids: CASRGQPNTGELFF. The chain joins TRBV28 to TRBJ2-2; TRBD1 matches 7 bases. This CDR3 is 14 amino acids long. Germline loops: CDR1 MDHEN, CDR2 SYDVKM. Trimming removed 6 bases from V and 0 bases from J; junction bases left unmatched: 1.

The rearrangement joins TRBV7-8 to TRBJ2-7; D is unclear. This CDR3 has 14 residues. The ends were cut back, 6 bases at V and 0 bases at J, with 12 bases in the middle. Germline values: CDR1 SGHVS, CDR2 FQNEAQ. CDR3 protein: CASRPPGGSYEQYF. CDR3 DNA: TGTGCCAGCAGGCCCCCGGGCGGCTCCTACGAGCAGTACTTC.

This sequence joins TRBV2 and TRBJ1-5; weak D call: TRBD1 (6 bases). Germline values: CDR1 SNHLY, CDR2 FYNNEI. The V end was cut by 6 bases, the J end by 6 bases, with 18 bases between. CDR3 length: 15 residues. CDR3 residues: CASRRGGGAGQPQHF. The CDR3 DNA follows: TGTGCCAGCAGGAGAGGGGGGGGCGCGGGTCAGCCCCAGCATTTT.

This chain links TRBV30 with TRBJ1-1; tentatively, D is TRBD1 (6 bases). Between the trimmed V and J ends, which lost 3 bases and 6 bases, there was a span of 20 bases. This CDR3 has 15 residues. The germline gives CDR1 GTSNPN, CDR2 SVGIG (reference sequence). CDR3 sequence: CAWSRGWGLGAEAFF. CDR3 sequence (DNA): TGTGCCTGGAGCAGGGGATGGGGGCTTGGCGCTGAAGCTTTCTTT.

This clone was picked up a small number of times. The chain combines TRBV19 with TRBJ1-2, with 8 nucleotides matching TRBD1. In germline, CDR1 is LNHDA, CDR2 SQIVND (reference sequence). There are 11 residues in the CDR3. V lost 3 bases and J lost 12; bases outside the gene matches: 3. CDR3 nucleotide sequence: TGTGCCAGTAGTATGGACAGGGACAACACCTTC. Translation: CASSMDRDNTF.

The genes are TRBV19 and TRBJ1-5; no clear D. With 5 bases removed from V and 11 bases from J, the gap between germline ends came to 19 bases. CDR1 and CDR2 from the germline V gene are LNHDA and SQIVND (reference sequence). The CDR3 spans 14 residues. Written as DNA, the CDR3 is TGTGCCAGTAGTGACCCGCAGAGCCGGGTGGCCCAGCATTTT. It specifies CASSDPQSRVAQHF.

DNA of the CDR3: TGTGCCAGCAGCTTATCGGGGTCGAACACTGAAGCTTTCTTT. This gives the protein CASSLSGSNTEAFF. The chain recombines TRBV11-3 with TRBJ1-1; D is unclear. The ends were cut back, 2 bases at V and 1 base at J, with 8 bases in the middle. CDR3 length: 14 residues. Germline assignment: CDR1 SGHNT and CDR2 YENEEA.

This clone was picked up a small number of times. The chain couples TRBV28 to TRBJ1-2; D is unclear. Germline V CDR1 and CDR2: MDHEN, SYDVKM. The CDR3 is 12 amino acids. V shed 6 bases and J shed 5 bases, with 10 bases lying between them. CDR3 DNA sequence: TGTGCCAGCAGCCGGCAGACATATGGCTACACCTTC. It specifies CASSRQTYGYTF.

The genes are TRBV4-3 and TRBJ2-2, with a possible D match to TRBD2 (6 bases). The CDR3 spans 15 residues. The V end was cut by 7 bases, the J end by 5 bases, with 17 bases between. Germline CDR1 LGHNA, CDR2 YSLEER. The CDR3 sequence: CASTSGGTETGELFF. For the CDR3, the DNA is TGCGCCAGCACCTCAGGAGGGACGGAGACCGGGGAGCTGTTTTTT.

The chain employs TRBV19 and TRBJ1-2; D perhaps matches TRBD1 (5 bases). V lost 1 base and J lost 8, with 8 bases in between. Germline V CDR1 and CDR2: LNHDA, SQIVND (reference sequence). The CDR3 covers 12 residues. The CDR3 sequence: CASSIAGNGYTF. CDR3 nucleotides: TGTGCCAGTAGTATAGCAGGGAACGGCTACACCTTC.

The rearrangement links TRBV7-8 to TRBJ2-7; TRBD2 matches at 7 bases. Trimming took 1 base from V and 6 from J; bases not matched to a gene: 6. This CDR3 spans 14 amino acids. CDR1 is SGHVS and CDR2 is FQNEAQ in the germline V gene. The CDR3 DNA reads TGTGCCAGCAGCTTAGTAGGGGCGGGAGCCGAGCAGTACTTC. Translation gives CASSLVGAGAEQYF.

CDR3 residues: CASSLAGARNEQFF. CDR3 nucleotides: TGTGCCAGCAGCCTAGCGGGAGCGAGGAATGAGCAGTTCTTC. V usage is TRBV5-4 and J usage is TRBJ2-1; 10 bases line up with TRBD2. V shed 4 bases and J 7 bases; nucleotides not matched to a gene: 5. From germline, CDR1 is SGHNT and CDR2 YYREEE (reference sequence). The CDR3 runs to 14 residues.

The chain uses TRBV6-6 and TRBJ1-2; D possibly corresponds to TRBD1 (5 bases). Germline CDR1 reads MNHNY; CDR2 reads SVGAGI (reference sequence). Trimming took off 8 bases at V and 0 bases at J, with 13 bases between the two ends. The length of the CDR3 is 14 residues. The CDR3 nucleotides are TGTGCCAGCGCTTTGTTGACAGCTAACTATGGCTACACCTTC. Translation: CASALLTANYGYTF.

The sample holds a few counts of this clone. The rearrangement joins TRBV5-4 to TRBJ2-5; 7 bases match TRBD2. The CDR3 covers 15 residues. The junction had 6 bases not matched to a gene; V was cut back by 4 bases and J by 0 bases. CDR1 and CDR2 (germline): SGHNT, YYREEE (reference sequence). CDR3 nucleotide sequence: TGTGCCAGCAGCCTGAACCGGGGGGACCAAGAGACCCAGTACTTC. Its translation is CASSLNRGDQETQYF. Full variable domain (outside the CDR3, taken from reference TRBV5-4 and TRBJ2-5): ETGVTQSPTHLIKTRGQQVTLRCSSQSGHNTVSWYQQALGQGPQFIFQYYREEENGRGNFPPRFSGLQFPNYSSELNVNALELDDSALYLCASSLNRGDQETQYFGPGTRLLVL.

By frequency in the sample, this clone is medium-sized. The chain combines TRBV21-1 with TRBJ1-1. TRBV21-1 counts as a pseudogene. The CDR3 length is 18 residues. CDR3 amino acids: CASSKNGGKGNKDTEAFF. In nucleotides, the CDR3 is TGTGCCAGCAGCAAAAATGGGGGGAAGGGAAACAAGGACACTGAAGCTTTCTTT.

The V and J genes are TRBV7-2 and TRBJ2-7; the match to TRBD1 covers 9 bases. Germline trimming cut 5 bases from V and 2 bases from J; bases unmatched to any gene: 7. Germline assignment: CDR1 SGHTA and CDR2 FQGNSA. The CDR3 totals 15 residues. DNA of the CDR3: TGTGCCAGCAGCACCCAGACAGGGGGGGCCTACGAGCAGTACTTC. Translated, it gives CASSTQTGGAYEQYF.

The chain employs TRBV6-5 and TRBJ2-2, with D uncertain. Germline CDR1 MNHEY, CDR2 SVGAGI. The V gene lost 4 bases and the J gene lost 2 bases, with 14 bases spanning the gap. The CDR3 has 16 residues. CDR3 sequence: CASSSTTFSNTGELFF. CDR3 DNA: TGTGCCAGCAGTTCCACGACCTTCTCTAACACCGGGGAGCTGTTTTTT.

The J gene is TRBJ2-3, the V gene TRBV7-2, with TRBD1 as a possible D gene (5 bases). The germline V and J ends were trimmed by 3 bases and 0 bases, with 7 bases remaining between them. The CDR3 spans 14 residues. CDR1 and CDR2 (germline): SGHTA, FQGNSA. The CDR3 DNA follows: TGTGCCAGCAGCTTCTCAGGGAGCACAGATACGCAGTATTTT. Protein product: CASSFSGSTDTQYF.

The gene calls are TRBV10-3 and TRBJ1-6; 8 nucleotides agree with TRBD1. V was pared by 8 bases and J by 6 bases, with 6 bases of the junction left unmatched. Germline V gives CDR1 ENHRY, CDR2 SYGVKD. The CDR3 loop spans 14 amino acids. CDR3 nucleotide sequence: TGTGCCATCGGTGGACAGGGACTTAATTCACCCCTCCACTTT. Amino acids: CAIGGQGLNSPLHF.

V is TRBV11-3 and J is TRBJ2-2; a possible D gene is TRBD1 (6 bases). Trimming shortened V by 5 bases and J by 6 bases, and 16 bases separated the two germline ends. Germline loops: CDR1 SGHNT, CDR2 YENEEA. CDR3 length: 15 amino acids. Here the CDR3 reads CASSPDSGRAGELFF. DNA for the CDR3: TGTGCCAGCAGCCCGGACAGTGGCCGGGCCGGGGAGCTGTTTTTT.

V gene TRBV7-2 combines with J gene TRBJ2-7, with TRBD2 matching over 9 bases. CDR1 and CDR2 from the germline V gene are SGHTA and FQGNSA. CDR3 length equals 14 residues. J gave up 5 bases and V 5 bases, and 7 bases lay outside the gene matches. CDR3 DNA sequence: TGTGCCAGCAGCCCTTCTAGCGGGACCCACGAGCAGTACTTC. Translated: CASSPSSGTHEQYF. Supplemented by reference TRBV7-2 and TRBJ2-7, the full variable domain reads GAGVSQSPSNKVTEKGKDVELRCDPISGHTALYWYRQSLGQGLEFLIYFQGNSAPDKSGLPSDRFSAERTGGSVSTLTIQRTQQEDSAVYLCASSPSSGTHEQYFGPGTRLTVT.

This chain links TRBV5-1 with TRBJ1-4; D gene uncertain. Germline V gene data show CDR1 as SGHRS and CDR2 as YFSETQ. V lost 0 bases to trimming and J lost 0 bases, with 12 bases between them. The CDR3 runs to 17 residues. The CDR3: CASSLGGRIATNEKLFF. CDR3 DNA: TGCGCCAGCAGCTTGGGAGGCCGTATTGCAACTAATGAAAAACTGTTTTTT.

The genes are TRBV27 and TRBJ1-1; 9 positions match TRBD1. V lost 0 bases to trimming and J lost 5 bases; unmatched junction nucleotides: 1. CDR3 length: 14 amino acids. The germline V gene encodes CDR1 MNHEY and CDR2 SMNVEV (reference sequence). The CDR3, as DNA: TGTGCCAGCAGTTTATCCGGGACAGGGACTGAAGCTTTCTTT. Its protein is CASSLSGTGTEAFF.

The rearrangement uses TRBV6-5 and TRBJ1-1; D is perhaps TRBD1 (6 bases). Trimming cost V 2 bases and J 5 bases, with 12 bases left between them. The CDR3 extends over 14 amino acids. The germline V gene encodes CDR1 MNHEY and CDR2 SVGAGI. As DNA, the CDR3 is TGTGCCAGCAGTTACAGGGCAGGGGAGACTGAAGCTTTCTTT. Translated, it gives CASSYRAGETEAFF.